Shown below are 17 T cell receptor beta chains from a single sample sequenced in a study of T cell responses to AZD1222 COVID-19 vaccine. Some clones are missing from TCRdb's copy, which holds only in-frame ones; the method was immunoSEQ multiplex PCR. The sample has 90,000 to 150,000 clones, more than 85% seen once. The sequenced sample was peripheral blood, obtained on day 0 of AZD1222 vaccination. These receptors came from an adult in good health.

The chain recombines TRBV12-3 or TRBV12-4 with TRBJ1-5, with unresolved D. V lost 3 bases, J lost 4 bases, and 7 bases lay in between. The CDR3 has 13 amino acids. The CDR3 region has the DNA TGTGCCAGCAGTTTTATCCAGAATCAGCCCCAGCATTTT. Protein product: CASSFIQNQPQHF.

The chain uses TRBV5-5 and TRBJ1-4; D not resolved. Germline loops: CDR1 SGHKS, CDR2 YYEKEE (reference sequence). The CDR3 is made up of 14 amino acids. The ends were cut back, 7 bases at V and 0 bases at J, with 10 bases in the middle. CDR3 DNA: TGTGCCAGCCGTCGAGGTGCAACTAATGAAAAACTGTTTTTT. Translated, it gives CASRRGATNEKLFF. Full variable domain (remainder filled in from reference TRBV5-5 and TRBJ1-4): DAGVTQSPTHLIKTRGQQVTLRCSPISGHKSVSWYQQVLGQGPQFIFQYYEKEERGRGNFPDRFSARQFPNYSSELNVNALLLGDSALYLCASRRGATNEKLFFGSGTQLSVL.

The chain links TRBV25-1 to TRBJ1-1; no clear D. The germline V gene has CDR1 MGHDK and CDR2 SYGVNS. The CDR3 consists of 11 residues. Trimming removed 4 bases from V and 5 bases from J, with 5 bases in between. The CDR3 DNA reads TGTGCCAGCAGTGTGGGTACTGAAGCTTTCTTT. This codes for CASSVGTEAFF.

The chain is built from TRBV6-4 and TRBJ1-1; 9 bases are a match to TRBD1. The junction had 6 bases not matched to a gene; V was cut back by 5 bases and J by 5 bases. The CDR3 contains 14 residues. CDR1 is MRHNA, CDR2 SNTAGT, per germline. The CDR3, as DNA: TGTGCCAGCAGTAAAGACAGGGGGGTGACTGAAGCTTTCTTT. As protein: CASSKDRGVTEAFF.

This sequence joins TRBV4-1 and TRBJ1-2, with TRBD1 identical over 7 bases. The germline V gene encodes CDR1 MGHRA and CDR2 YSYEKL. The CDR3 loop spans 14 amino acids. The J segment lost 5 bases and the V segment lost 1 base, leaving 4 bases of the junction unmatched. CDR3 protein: CASSQGGTAYGYTF. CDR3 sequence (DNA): TGCGCCAGCAGCCAAGGGGGGACAGCTTATGGCTACACCTTC.

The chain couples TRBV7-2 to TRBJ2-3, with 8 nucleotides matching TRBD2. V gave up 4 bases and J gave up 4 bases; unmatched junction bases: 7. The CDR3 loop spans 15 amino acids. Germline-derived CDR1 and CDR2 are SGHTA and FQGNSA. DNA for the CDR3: TGTGCCAGCAGCTCAGCGGGAGCGGGGTCAGATACGCAGTATTTT. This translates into CASSSAGAGSDTQYF.

CDR3 amino acids: CASSFPGQGRVEAFF. In nucleotides, the CDR3 is TGTGCCAGCAGTTTTCCGGGACAGGGTAGGGTTGAAGCTTTCTTT. This chain links TRBV6-2 or TRBV6-3 with TRBJ1-1; 9 bases align to TRBD1. After removal of 4 bases from V and 7 bases from J, the junction contained 10 bases not matched to a gene. CDR3 length: 15 residues. Germline values: CDR1 MNHEY, CDR2 SVGEGT.

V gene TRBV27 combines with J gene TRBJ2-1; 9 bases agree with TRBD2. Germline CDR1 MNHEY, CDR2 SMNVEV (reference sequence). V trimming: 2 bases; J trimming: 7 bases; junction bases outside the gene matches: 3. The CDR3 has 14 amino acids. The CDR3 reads CASSLAGGHNEQFF. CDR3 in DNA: TGTGCCAGCAGTTTAGCGGGGGGGCATAATGAGCAGTTCTTC.

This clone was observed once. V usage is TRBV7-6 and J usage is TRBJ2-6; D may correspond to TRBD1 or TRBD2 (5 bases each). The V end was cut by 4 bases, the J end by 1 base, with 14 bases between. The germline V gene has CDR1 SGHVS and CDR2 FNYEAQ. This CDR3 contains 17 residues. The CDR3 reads CASSYGFGGSGANVLTF. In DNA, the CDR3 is TGTGCCAGCAGCTACGGCTTTGGGGGTTCTGGGGCCAACGTCCTGACTTTC.

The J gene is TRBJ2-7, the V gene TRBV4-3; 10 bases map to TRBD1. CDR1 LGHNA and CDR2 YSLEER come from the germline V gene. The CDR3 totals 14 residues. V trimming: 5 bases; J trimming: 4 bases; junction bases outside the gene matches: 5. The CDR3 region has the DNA TGCGCCAGCAGCTCCGGGACAGGGGTATACGAGCAGTACTTC. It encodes CASSSGTGVYEQYF.

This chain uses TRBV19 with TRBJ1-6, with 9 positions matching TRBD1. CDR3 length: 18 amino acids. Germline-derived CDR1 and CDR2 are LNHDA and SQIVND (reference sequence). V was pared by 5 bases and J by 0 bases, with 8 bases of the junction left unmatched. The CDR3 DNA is TGTGCCAGTAGTGACGGGACAGGGTTCAGCTCCTATAATTCACCCCTCCACTTT. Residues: CASSDGTGFSSYNSPLHF.

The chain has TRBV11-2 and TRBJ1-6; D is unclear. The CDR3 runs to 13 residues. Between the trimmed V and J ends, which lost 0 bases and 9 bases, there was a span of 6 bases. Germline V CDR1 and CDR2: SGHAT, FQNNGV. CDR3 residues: CASSLDGSSPLHF. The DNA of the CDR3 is TGTGCCAGCAGCTTAGATGGAAGTTCACCCCTCCACTTT.

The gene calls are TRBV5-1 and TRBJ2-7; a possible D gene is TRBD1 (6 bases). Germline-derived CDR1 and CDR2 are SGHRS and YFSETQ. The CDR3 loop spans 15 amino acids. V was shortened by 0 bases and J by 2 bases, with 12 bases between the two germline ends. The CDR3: CASSLEDSTTYEQYF. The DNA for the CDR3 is TGCGCCAGCAGCTTGGAGGACAGTACGACCTACGAGCAGTACTTC.

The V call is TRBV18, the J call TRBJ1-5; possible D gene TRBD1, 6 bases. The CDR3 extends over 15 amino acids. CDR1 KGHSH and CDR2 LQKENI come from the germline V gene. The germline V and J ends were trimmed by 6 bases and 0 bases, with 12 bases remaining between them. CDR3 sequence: CASSLDRNSNQPQHF. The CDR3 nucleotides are TGTGCCAGCTCTCTTGACAGGAATAGCAATCAGCCCCAGCATTTT.

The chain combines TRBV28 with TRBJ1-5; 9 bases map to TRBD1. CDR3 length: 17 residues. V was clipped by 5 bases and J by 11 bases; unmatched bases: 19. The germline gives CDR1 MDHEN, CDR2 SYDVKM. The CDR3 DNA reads TGTGCCAGCAGTCCTTCTTCTCCCGGGACAGGGAAATGGGCCCAGCATTTT. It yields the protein CASSPSSPGTGKWAQHF. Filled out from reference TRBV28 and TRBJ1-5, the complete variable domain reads DVKVTQSSRYLVKRTGEKVFLECVQDMDHENMFWYRQDPGLGLRLIYFSYDVKMKEKGDIPEGYSVSREKKERFSLILESASTNQTSMYLCASSPSSPGTGKWAQHFGDGTRLSIL.

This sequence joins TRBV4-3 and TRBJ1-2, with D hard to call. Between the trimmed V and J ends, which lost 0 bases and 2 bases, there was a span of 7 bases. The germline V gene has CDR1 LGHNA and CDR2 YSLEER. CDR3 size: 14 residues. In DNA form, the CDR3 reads TGCGCCAGCAGCCAAGAGTTTACGAACTATGGCTACACCTTC. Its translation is CASSQEFTNYGYTF.

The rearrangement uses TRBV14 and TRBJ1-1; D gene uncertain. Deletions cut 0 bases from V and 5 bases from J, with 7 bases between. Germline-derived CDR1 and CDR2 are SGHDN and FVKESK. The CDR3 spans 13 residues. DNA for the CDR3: TGTGCCAGCAGCCAAGAAAGAGGGACTGAAGCTTTCTTT. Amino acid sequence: CASSQERGTEAFF.